The TCR beta chain described here comes from a study of blood T cell repertoires in COVID-19. Produced via immunoSEQ multiplex PCR; TCRdb's table is partial and in-frame only. The data contain tens of thousands of clones, about 70% of them singletons. This CDR3 has 15 residues. The germline gives CDR1 MNHEY, CDR2 SVGAGI. The junction had 8 bases not matched to a gene; V was cut back by 6 bases and J by 6 bases. The sequenced material came from peripheral blood. This receptor was obtained from a woman aged 70-85 years with acute or convalescent COVID-19. The chain employs TRBV6-5 and TRBJ2-2; 9 bases fit TRBD1. The CDR3 spells CASRRDRDQSGELFF. The CDR3 DNA reads as TGTGCCAGCAGGCGGGACAGGGATCAATCCGGGGAGCTGTTTTTT.